Following are 29 T cell receptor beta chains from one sample sequenced in a study of response to subunit inactivated influenza vaccine. One entry per CDR3 protein results from TCRdb running MiXCR on the RT-PCR reads. The sample comprises about 530,000 distinct CDR3 sequences, around 11% of which are singletons, and roughly 10% rests with the top ten. The sequenced sample was PBMCs from blood, obtained on the day of vaccination. Receptors were obtained from a man aged 50 to 60 who received an inactivated influenza vaccine.

This clonotype occurred a few times. The rearrangement joins TRBV5-1 to TRBJ1-2; D is undetermined. The CDR3 spans 16 residues. V lost 5 bases, J lost 7 bases, and 24 bases lay in between. Looked up from germline, CDR1 is SGHRS and CDR2 is YFSETQ. CDR3 in DNA: TGCGCCAGCAGTTTCGCCCCGGGGAATGGGAGGACTGGCTACACCTTC. This encodes CASSFAPGNGRTGYTF.

The V call is TRBV12-3 or TRBV12-4, the J call TRBJ1-1; D may be TRBD1 (5 bases). V lost 7 bases and J 5 bases, leaving 14 bases between the germline ends. The CDR3 loop spans 13 amino acids. The DNA of the CDR3 is TGTGCCAGCATAGTTAGGGGACGGACTGAAGCTTTCTTT. This codes for CASIVRGRTEAFF.

The rearrangement uses TRBV11-2 and TRBJ2-1; TRBD1 or TRBD2 may be the D gene (7 bases each). The CDR3 contains 16 residues. Germline V gene sequence: CDR1 SGHAT, CDR2 FQNNGV. V shed 6 bases and J shed 0 bases, with 15 bases lying between them. The CDR3 here is CASSPGGTASYNEQFF. CDR3 nucleotide sequence: TGTGCCAGCAGTCCCGGGGGGACAGCCTCCTACAATGAGCAGTTCTTC.

This clonotype has a count of ten or more. V and J are TRBV20-1 and TRBJ1-5, with 8 bases lining up with TRBD1. CDR1 and CDR2 from the germline V gene are DFQATT and SNEGSKA (reference sequence). CDR3 length: 14 amino acids. With V trimmed by 6 bases and J by 2 bases, 6 bases remained unmatched. CDR3 DNA: TGCAGTGCAGGGACAGGATGGGGCAATCAGCCCCAGCATTTT. It encodes CSAGTGWGNQPQHF.

The CDR3 DNA is TGTGCCAGCAGTTACTCGGGGAGGGGGCGATTTTTCCGGACTTACAATGAGCAGTTCTTC. This translates into CASSYSGRGRFFRTYNEQFF. The rearrangement joins TRBV6-2 or TRBV6-3 to TRBJ2-1; D tentatively reads TRBD1 or TRBD2 (7 bases each). This CDR3 region has 20 residues. Germline assignment: CDR1 MNHEY and CDR2 SVGEGT. Trimming removed 0 bases from V and 4 bases from J, with 25 bases in between.

The chain's CDR3 is CASSFTIIGSYNEQFF. The CDR3 DNA reads TGTGCCAGCAGCTTCACTATCATCGGCTCCTACAATGAGCAGTTCTTC. J is TRBJ2-1 and V is TRBV5-5; no definite D call. The CDR3 has 16 residues. V was trimmed by 2 bases and J by 0 bases, leaving 12 bases between them. Germline V gives CDR1 SGHKS, CDR2 YYEKEE (reference sequence).

This chain connects TRBV11-2 to TRBJ2-3; no reliable D call. The CDR3 extends over 14 amino acids. Germline V gives CDR1 SGHAT, CDR2 FQNNGV. Trimming took 2 bases from V and 6 from J, leaving 12 bases between them. CDR3 nucleotides: TGTGCCAGCAGCTTATTCCGGCTGGGCGATACGCAGTATTTT. Its translation is CASSLFRLGDTQYF.

Ten or more counts support this clonotype. The chain couples TRBV12-3 or TRBV12-4 to TRBJ2-2, with D possibly being TRBD1 or TRBD2 (5 bases each). Trimming shortened V by 3 bases and J by 6 bases, and 14 bases separated the two germline ends. This CDR3 is 15 amino acids long. The CDR3 nucleotides read TGTGCCAGCAGTTTCGTAGGGATGGGGGCCGGGGAGCTGTTTTTT. Encoded protein: CASSFVGMGAGELFF.

The CDR3 sequence is CSARDGSGTSRTDTQYF. CDR3 coding DNA: TGCAGTGCTAGAGATGGGTCGGGGACTAGCCGCACAGATACGCAGTATTTT. The V gene is TRBV20-1, the J gene TRBJ2-3, with TRBD2 matching 9 bases. The CDR3 sequence is 17 residues long. CDR1 is DFQATT and CDR2 is SNEGSKA in the germline V gene (reference sequence). The J segment lost 1 base and the V segment lost 0 bases, leaving 8 bases of the junction unmatched.

CDR3 coding DNA: TGTGCCGTAAAACAGGGGGAAGGCTACACCTTC. Translated, it gives CAVKQGEGYTF. V gene TRBV10-3 combines with J gene TRBJ1-2; the match to TRBD1 covers 8 bases. The junction had 7 bases not matched to a gene; V was cut back by 11 bases and J by 8 bases. CDR3 length: 11 residues. Looked up from germline, CDR1 is ENHRY and CDR2 is SYGVKD.

The chain employs TRBV24-1 and TRBJ2-3, with TRBD2 as a possible D gene (5 bases). Germline V CDR1 and CDR2: KGHDR, SFDVKD. The CDR3 is 16 residues long. V was clipped by 5 bases and J by 3 bases, with 17 bases between them. The CDR3 bases are TGTGCCACCAGTGTGTCGGAGGCGATTAGGACAGATACGCAGTATTTT. As protein: CATSVSEAIRTDTQYF.

The table lists this clonotype with a few counts. The chain has TRBV6-2 or TRBV6-3 and TRBJ2-5, with D unresolved. Germline values: CDR1 MNHEY, CDR2 SVGEGT. The CDR3 totals 11 residues. V dropped 4 bases and J dropped 4 bases, with 4 bases sitting between them. CDR3 region: CASSFPETQYF. CDR3 in DNA: TGTGCCAGCAGTTTCCCAGAGACCCAGTACTTC.

This chain uses TRBV20-1 with TRBJ2-7; TRBD2 agrees at 13 bases. The CDR3 totals 14 residues. CDR1 DFQATT and CDR2 SNEGSKA come from the germline V gene (reference sequence). Germline trimming cut 2 bases from V and 5 bases from J; bases unmatched to any gene: 3. The CDR3 reads CSARTSGRGNEQYF. Written as DNA, the CDR3 is TGCAGTGCTAGAACTAGCGGGAGGGGTAACGAGCAGTACTTC.

This clonotype has only a few counts. V is TRBV12-3 or TRBV12-4 and J is TRBJ1-1, with D tentatively TRBD1 (6 bases). V gave up 3 bases and J gave up 2 bases, with 19 bases separating them. The length of the CDR3 is 17 residues. The CDR3, as DNA: TGTGCCAGCAGTTTTTCACAGGGCTCCTCTACCAACACTGAAGCTTTCTTT. It codes for CASSFSQGSSTNTEAFF.

The V and J genes are TRBV28 and TRBJ2-7, with 7 bases lining up with TRBD1. The CDR3 is 14 amino acids. Germline values: CDR1 MDHEN, CDR2 SYDVKM. The trim removed 6 bases at V and 2 bases at J, leaving 7 bases unmatched. The CDR3 spells CASRGLGQTYEQYF. The CDR3 coding sequence is TGTGCCAGCAGAGGCTTGGGACAGACCTACGAGCAGTACTTC.

This sequence joins TRBV20-1 and TRBJ2-3; 8 bases match TRBD1. The CDR3 has 14 amino acids. From germline, CDR1 is DFQATT and CDR2 SNEGSKA (reference sequence). V trimming: 3 bases; J trimming: 0 bases; junction bases outside the gene matches: 2. As DNA, the CDR3 is TGCAGTGCTAGGACAGGGGACAGCACAGATACGCAGTATTTT. Its protein is CSARTGDSTDTQYF.

The chain is built from TRBV11-2 and TRBJ1-1; D gene uncertain. This CDR3 is 15 amino acids long. Deletions cut 5 bases from V and 7 bases from J, with 20 bases between. Germline V gene lookup returns CDR1 SGHAT and CDR2 FQNNGV. CDR3 sequence (DNA): TGTGCCAGCAGCAAACGGGCCGAATGGTTGGTTGAAGCTTTCTTT. It translates to CASSKRAEWLVEAFF.

This clonotype was detected a few times. This sequence joins TRBV11-3 and TRBJ2-1, with a weak D call TRBD2 (6 bases). Germline V gives CDR1 SGHNT, CDR2 YENEEA. The CDR3 runs to 15 residues. V shed 5 bases and J shed 3 bases, with 14 bases lying between them. The CDR3 sequence: CASSAGPLVYNEQFF. The CDR3 nucleotides read TGTGCCAGCAGCGCGGGACCACTAGTCTACAATGAGCAGTTCTTC.

V is TRBV7-6 and J is TRBJ2-1, with 9 positions matching TRBD2. The CDR3 has 15 amino acids. V lost 0 bases to trimming and J lost 4 bases; unmatched junction nucleotides: 1. Germline values: CDR1 SGHVS, CDR2 FNYEAQ. CDR3 sequence (DNA): TGTGCCAGCAGCTTAGCAACTAGCGGGTACAATGAGCAGTTCTTC. It specifies CASSLATSGYNEQFF.

J is TRBJ1-1 and V is TRBV3-1; D is uncertain. Germline CDR1 LGHDT, CDR2 YNNKEL (reference sequence). CDR3 size: 13 residues. Trimming took 4 bases from V and 4 from J, leaving 10 bases between them. DNA for the CDR3: TGTGCCAGCAGCCCCTTCCCCGGCACTGAAGCTTTCTTT. This gives the protein CASSPFPGTEAFF. Looking up the rest from reference TRBV3-1 and TRBJ1-1 gives the full variable domain: DTAVSQTPKYLVTQMGNDKSIKCEQNLGHDTMYWYKQDSKKFLKIMFSYNNKELIINETVPNRFSPKSPDKAHLNLHINSLELGDSAVYFCASSPFPGTEAFFGQGTRLTVV.

V is TRBV19 and J is TRBJ2-5; TRBD2 might be the D (7 bases). Per germline, CDR1 LNHDA and CDR2 SQIVND (reference sequence). V lost 9 bases and J 2 bases, leaving 25 bases between the germline ends. The length of the CDR3 is 17 residues. The CDR3 DNA sequence: TGTGCCAGCAAATTAGGCGGCGGGGGCTACGATCAAGAGACCCAGTACTTC. Translation gives CASKLGGGGYDQETQYF.

The chain is built from TRBV3-1 and TRBJ1-2; D unclear. This CDR3 is 16 amino acids long. The germline V and J ends were trimmed by 4 bases and 0 bases, with 15 bases remaining between them. CDR1 LGHDT and CDR2 YNNKEL come from the germline V gene (reference sequence). CDR3: CASSLTAGRPNYGYTF. The CDR3 coding sequence is TGTGCCAGCAGCCTCACCGCCGGACGACCTAACTATGGCTACACCTTC.

This clonotype was picked up many times. The chain combines TRBV6-5 with TRBJ1-6; D remains unclear. CDR3 length equals 14 residues. Germline assignment: CDR1 MNHEY and CDR2 SVGAGI. V was pared by 0 bases and J by 10 bases, with 10 bases between. The CDR3 loop reads CASSYSDLRSPLHF. The DNA of the CDR3 is TGTGCCAGCAGTTACTCAGATCTTCGATCACCCCTCCACTTT.

This clonotype has at least ten counts. The chain combines TRBV2 with TRBJ2-1, with 7 bases aligning to TRBD2. J lost 8 bases, V lost 3 bases, and 7 bases had no gene match. The germline V gene has CDR1 SNHLY and CDR2 FYNNEI. The CDR3 sequence is 14 residues long. The CDR3 here is CASSDGREMDEQFF. CDR3 DNA sequence: TGTGCCAGCAGTGATGGGCGGGAGATGGATGAGCAGTTCTTC.

The sample holds a few counts of this clonotype. The chain carries TRBV7-2 and TRBJ1-2; tentatively, D is TRBD1 (5 bases). Germline assignment: CDR1 SGHTA and CDR2 FQGNSA. The CDR3 runs to 13 residues. Trimming cost V 5 bases and J 11 bases, with 18 bases left between them. This CDR3 reads CASSPRVSGVYTF. As DNA, the CDR3 is TGTGCCAGCAGCCCCAGGGTTTCGGGGGTTTACACCTTC.

This clonotype was counted a single time. A much larger clone is a single base away; this may be a read error. V is TRBV18 and J is TRBJ2-7; no clear D gene. Germline CDR1 is KGHSH and CDR2 is LQKENI. This CDR3 is built from 15 residues. Trimming shortened V by 0 bases and J by 2 bases, and 11 bases separated the two germline ends. The CDR3 reads CASSPPRRLPYEQYF. CDR3 in DNA: TGTGCCAGCTCACCACCGCGCAGACTTCCCTACGAGCAGTACTTC.

The V and J genes are TRBV5-6 and TRBJ2-1, with no clear D. The V gene's germline CDR1 is SGHDT and CDR2 YYEEEE. V lost 1 base to trimming and J lost 2 bases, with 10 bases between them. This CDR3 spans 15 amino acids. CDR3 DNA: TGTGCCAGCAGCTTGAGGGCCCCCACCTACAATGAGCAGTTCTTC. Protein: CASSLRAPTYNEQFF.

In this sample, this clonotype turned up a few times. The CDR3 is CASSGSGGAPGELFF. The DNA for the CDR3 is TGTGCCAGTAGTGGTAGCGGGGGGGCCCCCGGGGAGCTGTTTTTT. The chain links TRBV19 to TRBJ2-2, with 11 bases lining up with TRBD2. The CDR3 totals 15 residues. Germline V CDR1 and CDR2: LNHDA, SQIVND (reference sequence). V was clipped by 5 bases and J by 6 bases; unmatched bases: 5.

This clonotype appeared many times. This chain uses TRBV5-1 with TRBJ2-5, with a tentative D call TRBD1 (6 bases). The CDR3 sequence is 13 residues long. Germline values: CDR1 SGHRS, CDR2 YFSETQ. V lost 5 bases and J 4 bases, leaving 12 bases between the germline ends. The CDR3 reads CASSATGPETQYF. Written as DNA, the CDR3 is TGCGCCAGCAGTGCCACAGGGCCAGAGACCCAGTACTTC.